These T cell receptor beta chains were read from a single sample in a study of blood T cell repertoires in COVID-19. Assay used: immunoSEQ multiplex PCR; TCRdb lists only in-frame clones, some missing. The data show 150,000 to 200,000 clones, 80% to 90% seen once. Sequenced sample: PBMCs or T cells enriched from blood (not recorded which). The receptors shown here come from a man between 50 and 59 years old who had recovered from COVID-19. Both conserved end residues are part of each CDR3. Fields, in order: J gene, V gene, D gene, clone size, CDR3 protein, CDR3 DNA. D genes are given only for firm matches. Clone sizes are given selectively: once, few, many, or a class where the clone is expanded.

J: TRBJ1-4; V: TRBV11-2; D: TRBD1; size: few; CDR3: CASSKGQVGPGEKLFF; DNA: TGTGCCAGCAGCAAAGGACAGGTTGGGCCGGGGGAAAAACTGTTTTTT
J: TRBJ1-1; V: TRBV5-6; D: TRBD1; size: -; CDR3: CASSSRQGAEAFF; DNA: TGTGCCAGCAGCTCCAGACAGGGCGCTGAAGCTTTCTTT
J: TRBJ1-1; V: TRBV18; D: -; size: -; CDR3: CASSPPSSNTEAFF; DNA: TGTGCCAGCTCACCGCCCAGTTCTAACACTGAAGCTTTCTTT
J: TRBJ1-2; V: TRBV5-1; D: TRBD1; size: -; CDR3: CASSLGDRGLGYTF; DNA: TGCGCCAGCAGCTTGGGGGACAGGGGGCTTGGCTACACCTTC
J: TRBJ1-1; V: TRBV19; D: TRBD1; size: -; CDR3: CASSPDRGPEAFF; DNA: TGTGCCAGTAGCCCAGACAGGGGACCTGAAGCTTTCTTT
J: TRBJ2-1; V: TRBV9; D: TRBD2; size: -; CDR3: CASSATGLEIYNEQFF; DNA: TGTGCCAGCAGCGCCACTGGACTAGAGATATACAATGAGCAGTTCTTC
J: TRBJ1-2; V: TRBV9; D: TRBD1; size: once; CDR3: CASSATGVNYGYTF; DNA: TGTGCCAGCAGCGCGACAGGGGTAAACTATGGCTACACCTTC
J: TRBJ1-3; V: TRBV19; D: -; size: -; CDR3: CASSIALSSGNTIYF; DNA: TGTGCCAGTAGTATAGCCCTATCGTCTGGAAACACCATATATTTT
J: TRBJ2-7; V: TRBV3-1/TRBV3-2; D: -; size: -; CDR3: CASSPTGLSEQYF; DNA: TGTGCCAGCAGCCCCACAGGTTTATCCGAGCAGTACTTC
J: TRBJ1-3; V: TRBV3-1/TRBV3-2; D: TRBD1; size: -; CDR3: CASSHRQGASGNTIYF; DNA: TGTGCCAGCAGCCACCGACAGGGGGCATCTGGAAACACCATATATTTT
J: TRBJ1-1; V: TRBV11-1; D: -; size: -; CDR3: CASSFQGLYTEAFF; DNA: TGTGCCAGCAGCTTTCAGGGGTTATACACTGAAGCTTTCTTT
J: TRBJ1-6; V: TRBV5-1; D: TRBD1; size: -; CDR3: CASSLAGQGTGPLHF; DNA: TGCGCCAGCAGCTTGGCGGGACAGGGGACGGGGCCCCTCCACTTT
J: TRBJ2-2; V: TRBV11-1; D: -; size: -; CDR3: CASKEPGAWNTGELFF; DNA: TGTGCCAGCAAGGAACCGGGAGCCTGGAACACCGGGGAGCTGTTTTTT
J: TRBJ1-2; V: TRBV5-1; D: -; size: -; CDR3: CASSPDTGGYTF; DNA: TGCGCCAGCAGCCCGGACACCGGCGGCTACACCTTC
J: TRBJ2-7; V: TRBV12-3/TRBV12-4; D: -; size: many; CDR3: CASSLVGQYEQYF; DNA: TGTGCCAGCAGTTTGGTAGGACAGTACGAGCAGTACTTC
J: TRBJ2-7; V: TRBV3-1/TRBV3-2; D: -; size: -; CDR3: CASSQARAYEQYF; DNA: TGTGCCAGCAGCCAAGCTCGGGCCTACGAGCAGTACTTC
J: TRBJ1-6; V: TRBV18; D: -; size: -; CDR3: CASSPLPDSSNSPLHF; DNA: TGTGCCAGCTCACCCCTTCCGGACAGTTCTAATTCACCCCTCCACTTT
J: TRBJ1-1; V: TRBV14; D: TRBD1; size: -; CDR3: CASSSLRDRVGTEAFF; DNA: TGTGCCAGCAGCTCTCTGCGGGACAGGGTTGGGACTGAAGCTTTCTTT
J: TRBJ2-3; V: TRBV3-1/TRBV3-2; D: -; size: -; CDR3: CASSPGTDTQYF; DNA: TGTGCCAGCAGCCCGGGGACAGATACGCAGTATTTT
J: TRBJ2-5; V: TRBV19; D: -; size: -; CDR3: CASSITAAGQRTTQYF; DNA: TGTGCCAGTAGTATAACAGCGGCGGGACAGCGGACAACCCAGTACTTC
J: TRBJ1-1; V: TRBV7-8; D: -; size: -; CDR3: CASSLGQNTEAFF; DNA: TGTGCCAGCAGCCTCGGACAGAACACTGAAGCTTTCTTT
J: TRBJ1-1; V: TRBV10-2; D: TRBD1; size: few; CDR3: CASSESQGAVSEAFF; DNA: TGCGCCAGCAGTGAGTCGCAGGGGGCTGTATCTGAAGCTTTCTTT
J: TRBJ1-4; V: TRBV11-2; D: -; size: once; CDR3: CASTKNRATNEKLFF; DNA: TGTGCCAGCACCAAAAACAGGGCAACTAATGAAAAACTGTTTTTT
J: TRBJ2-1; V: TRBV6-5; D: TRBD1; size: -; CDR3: CASKRQGASYNEQFF; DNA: TGTGCCAGCAAGCGACAGGGGGCCTCCTACAATGAGCAGTTCTTC
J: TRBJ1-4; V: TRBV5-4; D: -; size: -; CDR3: CASSLGTGWGEKLFF; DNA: TGTGCCAGCAGCTTGGGAACAGGTTGGGGTGAAAAACTGTTTTTT
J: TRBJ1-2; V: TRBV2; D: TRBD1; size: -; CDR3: CASSTMDRGLNGYTF; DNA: TGTGCCAGCAGCACGATGGACAGGGGGCTCAATGGCTACACCTTC
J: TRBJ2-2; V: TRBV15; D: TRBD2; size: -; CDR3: CATSRDSLAGGLTGELFF; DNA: TGTGCCACCAGCAGAGATTCCCTAGCGGGGGGGCTCACCGGGGAGCTGTTTTTT
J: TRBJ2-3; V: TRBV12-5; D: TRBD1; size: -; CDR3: CASGLGQVPSTDTQYF; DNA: TGTGCTAGTGGCCTAGGACAGGTCCCTAGCACAGATACGCAGTATTTT
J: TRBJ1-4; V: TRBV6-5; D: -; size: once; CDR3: CASSYQGLTNEKLFF; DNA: TGTGCCAGCAGCTATCAGGGGCTGACTAATGAAAAACTGTTTTTT
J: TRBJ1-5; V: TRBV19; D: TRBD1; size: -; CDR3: CASSIGYKGASNQPQHF; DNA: TGTGCCAGTAGTATAGGGTATAAGGGGGCGAGCAATCAGCCCCAGCATTTT
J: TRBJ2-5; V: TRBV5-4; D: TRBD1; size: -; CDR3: CASRRGTGGRETQYF; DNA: TGTGCCAGCAGGCGGGGGACAGGGGGCCGAGAGACCCAGTACTTC
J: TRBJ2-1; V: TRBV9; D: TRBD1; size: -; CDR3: CASSPDRVQGNEQFF; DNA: TGTGCCAGCAGCCCCGACAGGGTCCAGGGCAATGAGCAGTTCTTC
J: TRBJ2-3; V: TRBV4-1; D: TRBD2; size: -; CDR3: CASSQGGTSVDTQYF; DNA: TGCGCCAGCAGCCAAGGAGGGACTAGCGTAGATACGCAGTATTTT
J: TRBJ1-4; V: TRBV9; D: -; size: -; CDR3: CASSVQQGWEKLFF; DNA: TGTGCCAGCAGCGTTCAACAGGGTTGGGAAAAACTGTTTTTT
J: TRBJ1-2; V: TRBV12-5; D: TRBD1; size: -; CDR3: CASGLSTGDYGYTF; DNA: TGTGCTAGTGGTTTGTCGACAGGGGACTATGGCTACACCTTC
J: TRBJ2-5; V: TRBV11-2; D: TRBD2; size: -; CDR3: CASSSGLAGRGETQYF; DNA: TGTGCCAGCAGCTCGGGACTAGCGGGGCGTGGGGAGACCCAGTACTTC
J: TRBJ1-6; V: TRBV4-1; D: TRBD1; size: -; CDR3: CASSPYLPGQGAESPLHF; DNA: TGCGCCAGCAGCCCATATTTACCGGGACAGGGGGCAGAGTCACCCCTCCACTTT
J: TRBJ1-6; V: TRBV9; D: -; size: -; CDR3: CASSGRANANSPLHF; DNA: TGTGCCAGCAGCGGGAGGGCAAATGCTAATTCACCCCTCCACTTT
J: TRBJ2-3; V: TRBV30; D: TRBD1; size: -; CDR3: CAWNRGLSDTQYF; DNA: TGTGCCTGGAACAGGGGGTTATCAGATACGCAGTATTTT
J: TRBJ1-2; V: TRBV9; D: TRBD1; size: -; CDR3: CASSPGTDNYGYTF; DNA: TGTGCCAGCAGCCCCGGGACAGATAACTATGGCTACACCTTC
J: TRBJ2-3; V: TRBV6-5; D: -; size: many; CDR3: CASSYAAASTDTQYF; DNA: TGTGCCAGCAGTTACGCGGCAGCTAGCACAGATACGCAGTATTTT
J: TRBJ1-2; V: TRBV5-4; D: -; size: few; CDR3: CASSLEQPFYGYTF; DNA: TGTGCCAGCAGCTTGGAACAGCCCTTCTATGGCTACACCTTC
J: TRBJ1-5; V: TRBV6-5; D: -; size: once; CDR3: CASRPDRTNQPQHF; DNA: TGTGCCAGCAGACCAGACAGGACCAATCAGCCCCAGCATTTT
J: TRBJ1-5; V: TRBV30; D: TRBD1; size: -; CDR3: CAWSAGQEFHQPQHF; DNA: TGTGCCTGGAGTGCGGGACAGGAATTTCATCAGCCCCAGCATTTT
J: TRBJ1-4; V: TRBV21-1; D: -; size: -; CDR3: CASSKFSGAANEKLFF; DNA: TGTGCCAGCAGCAAGTTTTCAGGGGCTGCTAATGAAAAACTGTTTTTT
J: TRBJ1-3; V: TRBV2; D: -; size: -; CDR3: CAGNRDSGNTIYF; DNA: TGTGCCGGGAACAGGGACTCTGGAAACACCATATATTTT
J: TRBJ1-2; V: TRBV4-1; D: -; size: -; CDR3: CASSQASFRGSYGYTF; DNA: TGCGCCAGCAGCCAAGCCTCCTTCCGGGGATCCTATGGCTACACCTTC
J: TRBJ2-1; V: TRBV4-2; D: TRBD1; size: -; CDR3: CASSHSVTGTGGQNEQFF; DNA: TGTGCCAGCAGCCATAGTGTCACCGGGACAGGGGGCCAGAATGAGCAGTTCTTC
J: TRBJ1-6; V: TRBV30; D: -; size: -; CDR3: CAWGGTQNSPLHF; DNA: TGTGCCTGGGGGGGGACACAGAATTCACCCCTCCACTTT
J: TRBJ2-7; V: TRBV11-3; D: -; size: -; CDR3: CASSLRSSGEQYF; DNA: TGTGCCAGCAGCCTAAGGTCCTCGGGCGAGCAGTACTTC
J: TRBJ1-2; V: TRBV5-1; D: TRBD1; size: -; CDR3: CASSSTTGNGYTF; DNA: TGCGCCAGCAGCTCGACGACAGGGAATGGCTACACCTTC
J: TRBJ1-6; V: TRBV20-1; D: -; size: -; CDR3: CSASGDSPLHF; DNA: TGCAGTGCTAGCGGGGATTCACCCCTCCACTTT
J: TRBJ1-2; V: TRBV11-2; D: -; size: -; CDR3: CASSYHRVFYGYTF; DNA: TGTGCCAGCAGCTACCACAGGGTCTTCTATGGCTACACCTTC